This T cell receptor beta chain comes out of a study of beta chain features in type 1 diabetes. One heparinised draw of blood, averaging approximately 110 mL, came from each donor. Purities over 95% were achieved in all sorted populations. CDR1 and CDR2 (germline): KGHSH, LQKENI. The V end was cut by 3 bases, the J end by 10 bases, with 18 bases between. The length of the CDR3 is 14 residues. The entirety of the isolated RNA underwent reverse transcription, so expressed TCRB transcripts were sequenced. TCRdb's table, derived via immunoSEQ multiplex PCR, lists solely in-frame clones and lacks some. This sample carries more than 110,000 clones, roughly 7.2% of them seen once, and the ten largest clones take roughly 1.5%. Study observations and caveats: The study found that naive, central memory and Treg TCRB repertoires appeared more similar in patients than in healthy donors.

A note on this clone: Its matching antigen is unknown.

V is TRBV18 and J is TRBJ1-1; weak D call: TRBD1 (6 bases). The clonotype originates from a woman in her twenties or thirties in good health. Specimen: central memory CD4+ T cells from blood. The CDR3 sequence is CASSPASEGVGAFF. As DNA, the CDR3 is TGTGCCAGCTCACCGGCCAGCGAGGGGGTGGGAGCTTTCTTT.